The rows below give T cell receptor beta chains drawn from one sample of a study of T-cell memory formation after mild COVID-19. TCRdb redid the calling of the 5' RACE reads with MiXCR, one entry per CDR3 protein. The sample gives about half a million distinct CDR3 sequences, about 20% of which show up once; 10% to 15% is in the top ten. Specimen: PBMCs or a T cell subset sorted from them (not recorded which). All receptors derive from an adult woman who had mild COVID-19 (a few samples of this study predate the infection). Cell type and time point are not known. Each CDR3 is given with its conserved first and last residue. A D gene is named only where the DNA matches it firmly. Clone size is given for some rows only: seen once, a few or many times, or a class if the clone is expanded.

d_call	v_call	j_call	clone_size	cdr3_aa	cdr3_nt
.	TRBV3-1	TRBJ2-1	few	CASSQANLAAYNEQFF	TGTGCCAGCAGCCAAGCCAATCTAGCTGCCTACAATGAGCAGTTCTTC
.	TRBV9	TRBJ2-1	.	CASSYYENEQFF	TGTGCCAGCAGCTACTATGAGAATGAGCAGTTCTTC
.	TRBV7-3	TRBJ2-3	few	CASSNMGLAKDTQYF	TGTGCCAGCAGCAATATGGGGCTAGCGAAAGATACGCAGTATTTT
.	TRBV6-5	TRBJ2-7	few	CASQGTRSSYEQYF	TGTGCCAGCCAGGGGACCAGGAGCTCCTACGAGCAGTACTTC
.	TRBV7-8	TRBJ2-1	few	CASSLVAHNNEQFF	TGTGCCAGCAGCTTAGTTGCGCATAACAATGAGCAGTTCTTC
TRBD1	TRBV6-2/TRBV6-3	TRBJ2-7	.	CASRDDRGEQYF	TGTGCCAGCAGGGATGACAGGGGAGAGCAGTACTTC
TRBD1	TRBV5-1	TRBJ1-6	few	CASSSGTGSYNSPLHF	TGCGCCAGCAGCTCCGGGACAGGCTCCTATAATTCACCCCTCCACTTT
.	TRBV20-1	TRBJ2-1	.	CSARGNLVSYNEQFF	TGCAGTGCCAGAGGGAATTTAGTCTCCTACAATGAGCAGTTCTTC
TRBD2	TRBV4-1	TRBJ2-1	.	CASSQDTLAGGQHHF	TGCGCCAGCAGCCAAGATACCCTAGCGGGGGGGCAGCATCACTTC
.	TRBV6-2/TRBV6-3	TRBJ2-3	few	CASSYKVVGADTDTQYF	TGTGCCAGCAGTTACAAAGTTGTGGGAGCTGACACAGATACGCAGTATTTT